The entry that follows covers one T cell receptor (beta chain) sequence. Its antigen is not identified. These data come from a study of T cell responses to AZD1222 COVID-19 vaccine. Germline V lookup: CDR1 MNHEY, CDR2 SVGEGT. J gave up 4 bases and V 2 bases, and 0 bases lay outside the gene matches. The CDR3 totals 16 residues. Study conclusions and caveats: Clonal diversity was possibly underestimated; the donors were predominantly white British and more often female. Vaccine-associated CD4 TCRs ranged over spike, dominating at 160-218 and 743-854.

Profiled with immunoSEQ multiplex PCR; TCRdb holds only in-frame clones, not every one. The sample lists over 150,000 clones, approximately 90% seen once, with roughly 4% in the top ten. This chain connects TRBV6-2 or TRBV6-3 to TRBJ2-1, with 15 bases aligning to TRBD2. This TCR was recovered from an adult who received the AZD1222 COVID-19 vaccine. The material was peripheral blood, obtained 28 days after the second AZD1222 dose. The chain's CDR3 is CASSYGLAGGYNEQFF. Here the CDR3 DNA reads TGTGCCAGCAGTTACGGACTAGCGGGGGGGTACAATGAGCAGTTCTTC.